Here is one T cell receptor (beta chain) with its context. Antigen specificity is unknown. TCRdb re-analysed the RT-PCR reads in MiXCR, keeping a single row per CDR3 protein. The profile shows 550,000 to 800,000 distinct CDR3 sequences, less than 20% of them singletons. The CDR3 extends over 12 amino acids. The V gene lost 5 bases and the J gene lost 8 bases, with 7 bases spanning the gap. CDR1 is SEHNR and CDR2 is FQNEAQ in the germline V gene (reference sequence). The entry originates in a study of response to subunit inactivated influenza vaccine. Study-level findings and limits: The study's authors posited that every seasonal influenza vaccination enlists few new T cells.

The chain couples TRBV7-9 to TRBJ1-6; no clear D. The sequenced sample was PBMCs from blood, obtained 12 days after vaccination. The receptor's source is a middle-aged man who received an inactivated influenza vaccine. CDR3 sequence reads: CASSPGYSPLHF. DNA of the CDR3: TGTGCCAGCAGCCCCGGTTATTCACCCCTCCACTTT.